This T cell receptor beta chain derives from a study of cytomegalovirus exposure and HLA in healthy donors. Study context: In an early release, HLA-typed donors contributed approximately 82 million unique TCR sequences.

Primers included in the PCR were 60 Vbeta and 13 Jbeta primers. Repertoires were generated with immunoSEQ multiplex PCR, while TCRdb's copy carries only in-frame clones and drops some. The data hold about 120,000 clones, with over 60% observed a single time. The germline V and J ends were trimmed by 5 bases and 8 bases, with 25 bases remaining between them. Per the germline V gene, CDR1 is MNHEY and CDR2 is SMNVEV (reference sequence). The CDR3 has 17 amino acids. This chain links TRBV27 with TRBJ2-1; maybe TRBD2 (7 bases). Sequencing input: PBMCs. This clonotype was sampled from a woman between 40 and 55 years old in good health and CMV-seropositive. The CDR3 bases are TGTGCCAGCAGTAAAGGGGTGGGGGCGGGAGAAGGCTATGAGCAGTTCTTC. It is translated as CASSKGVGAGEGYEQFF.